The 3 T cell receptor beta chains given below trace back to one sample, sequenced in a study of identical twins. TCRdb itself ran the 5' RACE reads through MiXCR, one entry per CDR3 protein. The sample yields 1.5 million to 2 million distinct CDR3 sequences, around 29% seen once. The sequenced sample was cord blood. The receptors come from a newborn girl in good health.

There are many counts of this clonotype. This chain uses TRBV12-3 or TRBV12-4 with TRBJ1-6; D gene unclear. This CDR3 comprises 17 residues. V lost 6 bases and J lost 0, with 15 bases in between. CDR3 coding DNA: TGTGCCAGCAGCCAATTCGCGGGGAGCTCCTATAATTCACCCCTCCACTTT. It yields the protein CASSQFAGSSYNSPLHF.

This clonotype was seen only a few times. The J gene is TRBJ1-5, the V gene TRBV10-3; 8 bases match TRBD1. V lost 4 bases to trimming and J lost 3 bases; unmatched junction nucleotides: 2. CDR3 length: 14 residues. CDR1 is ENHRY and CDR2 is SYGVKD in the germline V gene. As DNA, the CDR3 is TGTGCCATCAGTGGGACAGGGATCAATCAGCCCCAGCATTTT. It yields the protein CAISGTGINQPQHF.

The chain carries TRBV7-2 and TRBJ2-4; no reliable D call. The CDR3 consists of 15 residues. Germline V gene sequence: CDR1 SGHTA, CDR2 FQGNSA. V was clipped by 5 bases and J by 0 bases, with 11 bases between them. The CDR3 protein is CASSPGSLAKNIQYF. The CDR3 nucleotides are TGTGCCAGCAGCCCCGGCTCCTTAGCCAAAAACATTCAGTACTTC.